Presented here are 15 T cell receptor beta chains from one specimen sequenced in a study of cytomegalovirus exposure and HLA in healthy donors. Sequenced by immunoSEQ multiplex PCR; TCRdb stores in-frame clones only, minus some. The sample contains approximately 140,000 clones, 80% to 90% of which appear only once. The source material was PBMCs. Every receptor here comes from a woman aged 25 to 39 in good health and CMV-seronegative.

The chain couples TRBV4-2 to TRBJ1-1; 10 nucleotides agree with TRBD1. Trimming cost V 4 bases and J 5 bases; bases outside gene matches: 10. The V gene's germline CDR1 is LGHNA and CDR2 YNFKEQ. The CDR3 is made up of 16 amino acids. In nucleotides, the CDR3 is TGTGCCAGCAGCCGCGGACAGGGGGAAGGAAGGACTGAAGCTTTCTTT. As protein: CASSRGQGEGRTEAFF.

This chain connects TRBV7-9 to TRBJ2-3; possible D gene TRBD2, 6 bases. The CDR3 runs 14 residues. CDR1 is SEHNR and CDR2 is FQNEAQ in the germline V gene (reference sequence). V was cut by 4 bases and J by 3 bases, with 11 bases left in between. The CDR3: CASSSGTRTDTQYF. The CDR3 DNA reads TGTGCCAGCAGCTCCGGGACTCGTACAGATACGCAGTATTTT.

The chain couples TRBV7-8 to TRBJ2-1; 8 bases line up with TRBD1. Germline CDR1 and CDR2: SGHVS and FQNEAQ. V lost 1 base, J lost 12 bases, and 5 bases stayed unmatched. The CDR3 spans 13 residues. The CDR3 is CASSLGDRGRQFF. DNA of the CDR3: TGTGCCAGCAGCTTAGGAGACAGGGGTAGGCAGTTCTTC.

This chain joins TRBV10-1 and TRBJ2-7; D may be TRBD2 (5 bases). With 3 bases removed from V and 1 base from J, the gap between germline ends came to 7 bases. The CDR3 extends over 13 amino acids. The V gene's germline CDR1 is WNHNN and CDR2 SYGVQD (reference sequence). This CDR3 is CASSESGSYEQYF. The CDR3, as DNA: TGCGCCAGCAGTGAATCGGGGTCCTACGAGCAGTACTTC.

This rearrangement joins TRBV5-1 to TRBJ1-1; TRBD1 might be the D (5 bases). The CDR3 length is 13 residues. With 4 bases removed from V and 0 bases from J, the gap between germline ends came to 7 bases. Germline-derived CDR1 and CDR2 are SGHRS and YFSETQ. CDR3 coding DNA: TGCGCCAGCAGCGCGACAGTGAACACTGAAGCTTTCTTT. Its translation: CASSATVNTEAFF.

The chain joins TRBV7-2 to TRBJ1-2; D not resolved. This CDR3 is 14 amino acids long. Trimming cost V 1 base and J 8 bases, with 14 bases left between them. The germline CDR1 and CDR2 sequences are SGHTA and FQGNSA. The CDR3 region has the DNA TGTGCCAGCAGCTTAGAAGGGAGGCTTGGGGGCTACACCTTC. This gives the protein CASSLEGRLGGYTF.

V gene TRBV2 combines with J gene TRBJ1-1, with D perhaps matching TRBD1 (5 bases). The CDR3 consists of 15 residues. The germline V gene encodes CDR1 SNHLY and CDR2 FYNNEI. V was pared by 6 bases and J by 7 bases, with 21 bases between. The CDR3 loop is CASRELRGRGGEAFF. The CDR3 region has the DNA TGTGCCAGCAGGGAACTTCGGGGACGGGGAGGTGAAGCTTTCTTT.

V and J are TRBV15 and TRBJ1-5, with TRBD1 matching over 8 bases. V lost 5 bases to trimming and J lost 6 bases; unmatched junction nucleotides: 6. Germline loops: CDR1 LNHNV, CDR2 YYDKDF (reference sequence). The length of the CDR3 is 14 residues. CDR3 sequence: CATSEQGDRQPQHF. The CDR3 DNA reads as TGTGCCACCAGCGAACAGGGGGATCGTCAGCCCCAGCATTTT.

V usage is TRBV9 and J usage is TRBJ2-1; 12 bases map to TRBD2. With V trimmed by 4 bases and J by 8 bases, 10 bases remained unmatched. Germline CDR1 and CDR2: SGDLS and YYNGEE. This CDR3 region has 16 residues. The DNA of the CDR3 is TGTGCCAGCAGCCCCCGTCTAGCGGGGGGGCCTCATGAGCAGTTCTTC. The encoded protein is CASSPRLAGGPHEQFF.

CDR3 sequence (DNA): TGTGCCAGCTCACGAGTTGGAGAGACCCAGTACTTC. It codes for CASSRVGETQYF. The chain recombines TRBV18 with TRBJ2-5; unclear D gene. CDR3 size: 12 residues. Germline lookup yields CDR1 KGHSH and CDR2 LQKENI. Between the trimmed V and J ends, which lost 4 bases and 4 bases, there was a span of 7 bases. Supplemented by reference TRBV18 and TRBJ2-5, the full variable domain reads NAGVMQNPRHLVRRRGQEARLRCSPMKGHSHVYWYRQLPEEGLKFMVYLQKENIIDESGMPKERFSAEFPKEGPSILRIQQVVRGDSAAYFCASSRVGETQYFGPGTRLLVL.

The V call is TRBV28, the J call TRBJ1-5; TRBD1 is a possible D gene (6 bases). There are 16 residues in the CDR3. The V and J ends lost 2 bases and 5 bases respectively, with 16 bases between them. The germline gives CDR1 MDHEN, CDR2 SYDVKM. CDR3 DNA: TGTGCCAGCAGTTTAGGAGAGGGGAGGGGGGATCAGCCCCAGCATTTT. It yields the protein CASSLGEGRGDQPQHF. The variable domain in full, completed from reference TRBV28 and TRBJ1-5, reads DVKVTQSSRYLVKRTGEKVFLECVQDMDHENMFWYRQDPGLGLRLIYFSYDVKMKEKGDIPEGYSVSREKKERFSLILESASTNQTSMYLCASSLGEGRGDQPQHFGDGTRLSIL.

The chain combines TRBV18 with TRBJ2-4, with a possible D match to TRBD1 (5 bases). Germline assignment: CDR1 KGHSH and CDR2 LQKENI. The CDR3 has 14 amino acids. The germline V and J ends were trimmed by 0 bases and 5 bases, with 8 bases remaining between them. In nucleotides, the CDR3 is TGTGCCAGCTCACCACCCAGGGCTGAAAACATTCAGTACTTC. Translation: CASSPPRAENIQYF.

The rearrangement joins TRBV7-8 to TRBJ2-5; D is unresolved. Germline values: CDR1 SGHVS, CDR2 FQNEAQ. V was trimmed by 5 bases and J by 5 bases, leaving 9 bases between them. This CDR3 is 12 amino acids long. DNA of the CDR3: TGTGCCAGCAGCACTGTACGCGAGACCCAGTACTTC. Amino acid sequence: CASSTVRETQYF.

CDR3 region: CASSFLAGGGTDTQYF. The DNA for the CDR3 is TGTGCCAGCAGCTTCTTAGCAGGGGGAGGCACAGATACGCAGTATTTT. The J gene is TRBJ2-3, the V gene TRBV27; TRBD1 matches at 7 bases. V shed 6 bases and J 1 base; nucleotides not matched to a gene: 10. CDR1 MNHEY and CDR2 SMNVEV come from the germline V gene (reference sequence). CDR3 length equals 16 residues.

V gene TRBV25-1 combines with J gene TRBJ1-2; possible D gene TRBD1, 5 bases. The CDR3 length is 10 residues. V gave up 6 bases and J gave up 6 bases, with 5 bases separating them. Germline lookup yields CDR1 MGHDK and CDR2 SYGVNS. In DNA form, the CDR3 reads TGTGCCAGCAGAGGGGATGGCTACACCTTC. It yields the protein CASRGDGYTF.